This section outlines one T cell receptor (beta chain) sequence together with its context. Antigen: not known. This entry is derived from a study of response to subunit inactivated influenza vaccine. The study's findings and limits: Few new T cells, the authors suggested, are recruited by each seasonal influenza vaccination.

MiXCR was run by TCRdb on the RT-PCR reads, yielding one entry per CDR3 protein. The sample shows under 950,000 distinct CDR3 sequences, about 20% of them seen only once. The germline V gene has CDR1 SGDLS and CDR2 YYNGEE. With 4 bases clipped from V and 6 bases from J, the junction kept 3 bases outside the gene matches. The CDR3 runs to 15 residues. The sequencing here drew on PBMCs from blood, taken about 5 days after vaccination. This clonotype was sampled from a man in his forties or fifties who received an inactivated influenza vaccine. The chain combines TRBV9 with TRBJ2-1; 14 bases match TRBD2. The CDR3 region has the DNA TGTGCCAGCAGCACGACTAGCGGGAGGGTCAATGAGCAGTTCTTC. Residues: CASSTTSGRVNEQFF.